Given below is one T cell receptor beta chain in context. Its antigen remains unidentified. CDR3 size: 16 residues. V was clipped by 3 bases and J by 7 bases; unmatched bases: 13. Germline CDR1 and CDR2: SGDLS and YYNGEE. PCR amplification relied on 60 Vbeta primers (plus 13 Jbeta primers). Clones were read by immunoSEQ multiplex PCR, and TCRdb kept only the in-frame ones, dropping some. This sample carries approximately 200,000 clones, 60% to 85% of them seen once, and the ten largest clones take roughly 1.5%. The data were taken from a study of cytomegalovirus exposure and HLA in healthy donors. Across the study: An early data release held around 80 million unique TCRs from HLA-typed donors. The study's findings and limits: In a later analysis, at a false discovery rate of 0.05, about 17,000 TCR beta sequences matched HLA alleles. Later genetic work tied a missense DCLRE1C variant to beta-chain V and J trimming.

This clonotype was sampled from a woman younger than 30 in good health and CMV-seronegative. The material sequenced was PBMCs. This chain uses TRBV9 with TRBJ2-1; 7 bases agree with TRBD1. For the CDR3, the DNA is TGTGCCAGCAGCGCCCCGGGACAGTCGGAGAGGAATGAGCAGTTCTTC. Encoded protein: CASSAPGQSERNEQFF.